A selection of T cell receptor beta chains follows, all from one sample in a study of CD8+CD57+ T cells in acquired aplastic anemia. TCRdb fed the reads into MiXCR, producing one record per CDR3 protein. The sample consists of around 250,000 distinct CDR3 sequences, roughly half of them appearing once. Material: sorted CD4+, CD8+, or CD8+CD57+ T cells (not recorded which) from PBMCs. These receptors came from a human donor with severe aplastic anemia or a healthy control (not recorded which). Each CDR3 is given with its conserved first and last residue. The order of the fields is V gene, D gene, clone size, J gene, CDR3 protein, CDR3 DNA. The D gene is left open where the match is weak. The size entry is marked missing in some rows and otherwise reads once, few, many or a size class.

V: TRBV2
D: TRBD2
size: -
J: TRBJ2-7
CDR3: CASSGTSGKDEQYF
DNA: TGTGCCAGCAGCGGGACTAGCGGGAAGGACGAGCAGTACTTC

V: TRBV7-9
D: TRBD1
size: many
J: TRBJ1-2
CDR3: CASSPIFAGGAIGGYTF
DNA: TGTGCCAGCAGCCCAATCTTTGCAGGGGGCGCGATTGGGGGCTACACCTTC

V: TRBV20-1
D: TRBD2
size: -
J: TRBJ2-1
CDR3: CSATRTSSGHEQFF
DNA: TGCAGTGCAACTAGGACTAGTTCTGGGCATGAGCAGTTCTTC

V: TRBV29-1
D: TRBD1
size: -
J: TRBJ1-4
CDR3: CSVEGGQDYEKLFF
DNA: TGCAGCGTTGAAGGGGGACAGGATTATGAAAAACTGTTTTTT

V: TRBV7-8
D: -
size: -
J: TRBJ1-5
CDR3: CASSLVSEGNQPQHF
DNA: TGTGCCAGCAGCTTAGTTTCGGAGGGAAATCAGCCCCAGCATTTT

V: TRBV7-8
D: -
size: -
J: TRBJ1-6
CDR3: CASSSPGTSPLHF
DNA: TGTGCCAGCAGCTCTCCAGGGACTTCACCCCTCCACTTT

V: TRBV9
D: -
size: -
J: TRBJ2-7
CDR3: CASSVDPRNYEQYF
DNA: TGTGCCAGCAGCGTAGATCCCCGCAACTACGAGCAGTACTTC

V: TRBV19
D: -
size: -
J: TRBJ1-5
CDR3: CASSISGLGEGGNQPQHF
DNA: TGTGCCAGTAGTATATCAGGGCTGGGGGAAGGCGGCAATCAGCCCCAGCATTTT

V: TRBV9
D: -
size: -
J: TRBJ2-7
CDR3: CASSPRVPPYEQYF
DNA: TGTGCCAGCAGCCCTCGGGTGCCGCCCTACGAGCAGTACTTC

V: TRBV3-1
D: -
size: few
J: TRBJ1-3
CDR3: CASSQGQGIAGNTIYF
DNA: TGTGCCAGCAGCCAGGGTCAGGGAATAGCTGGAAACACCATATATTTT

V: TRBV15
D: TRBD1
size: many
J: TRBJ1-6
CDR3: CATSRGQGGNSPLHF
DNA: TGTGCCACCAGCAGAGGACAGGGAGGGAATTCACCCCTCCACTTT

V: TRBV18
D: TRBD2
size: few
J: TRBJ2-7
CDR3: CASSPPRAAGFYEQYF
DNA: TGTGCCAGCTCACCACCGAGGGCAGCGGGGTTCTACGAGCAGTACTTC

V: TRBV20-1
D: -
size: many
J: TRBJ1-5
CDR3: CSAIIGRNQPQHF
DNA: TGCAGTGCTATTATTGGCAGGAATCAGCCCCAGCATTTT

V: TRBV19
D: -
size: -
J: TRBJ1-5
CDR3: CASRLTGGGNQPQHF
DNA: TGTGCCAGTAGACTGACAGGCGGGGGCAATCAGCCCCAGCATTTT

V: TRBV19
D: -
size: few
J: TRBJ1-2
CDR3: CASSIGQSYGYTF
DNA: TGTGCCAGTAGTATCGGACAGAGCTATGGCTACACCTTC

V: TRBV29-1
D: TRBD2
size: many
J: TRBJ2-1
CDR3: CSASAAGGFAEEFF
DNA: TGCAGCGCCTCGGCGGCGGGGGGTTTTGCCGAGGAGTTCTTC

V: TRBV7-6
D: TRBD1
size: few
J: TRBJ1-6
CDR3: CASSSRQGLNSPLHF
DNA: TGTGCCAGCAGCTCAAGACAGGGATTAAATTCACCCCTCCACTTT

V: TRBV20-1
D: TRBD2
size: -
J: TRBJ2-3
CDR3: CSARDPSGGDSDTQYF
DNA: TGCAGTGCTAGAGATCCCAGCGGGGGGGACTCAGATACGCAGTATTTT

V: TRBV24-1
D: TRBD1
size: few
J: TRBJ1-1
CDR3: CATSGLPGQEAFF
DNA: TGTGCCACCAGTGGTCTTCCGGGACAGGAAGCTTTCTTT

V: TRBV10-3
D: -
size: -
J: TRBJ2-7
CDR3: CAAALAVEYEQYF
DNA: TGTGCCGCAGCGTTGGCGGTAGAGTACGAGCAGTACTTC

V: TRBV29-1
D: -
size: few
J: TRBJ2-7
CDR3: CSVELQGPYEEYF
DNA: TGCAGCGTTGAGTTACAGGGACCGTACGAGGAGTACTTC

V: TRBV7-8
D: -
size: -
J: TRBJ1-2
CDR3: CASSLRQDYRYGYTF
DNA: TGTGCCAGCAGCTTGAGGCAGGACTACCGCTATGGCTACACCTTC

V: TRBV20-1
D: -
size: -
J: TRBJ1-3
CDR3: CSARGDPGLGNTIYF
DNA: TGCAGTGCTAGAGGGGATCCGGGACTCGGAAACACCATATATTTT

V: TRBV7-4
D: TRBD2
size: few
J: TRBJ2-2
CDR3: CASTVGGNGELFF
DNA: TGTGCCAGCACTGTCGGGGGGAACGGGGAGCTGTTTTTT

V: TRBV6-5
D: TRBD1
size: -
J: TRBJ1-2
CDR3: CASKRLGQGHHYGYTF
DNA: TGTGCCAGCAAGAGACTAGGACAGGGCCATCACTATGGCTACACCTTC

V: TRBV4-2
D: TRBD2
size: many
J: TRBJ2-1
CDR3: CASSLSGGVFNEQFF
DNA: TGTGCCAGCAGCCTTTCGGGGGGGGTTTTCAATGAGCAGTTCTTC

V: TRBV20-1
D: TRBD2
size: -
J: TRBJ2-7
CDR3: CSVAFLRTSVSYEQYF
DNA: TGCAGTGTCGCTTTCCTTCGGACTAGCGTCTCCTACGAGCAGTACTTC

V: TRBV7-6
D: TRBD1
size: -
J: TRBJ1-4
CDR3: CAGSLGLGQNEKLFF
DNA: TGTGCCGGCAGCTTAGGCTTGGGACAGAACGAAAAACTGTTTTTT

V: TRBV19
D: TRBD2
size: many
J: TRBJ2-2
CDR3: CATTGGLRDTGELFF
DNA: TGTGCCACCACGGGGGGGCTAAGGGACACCGGGGAGCTGTTTTTT

V: TRBV18
D: TRBD2
size: -
J: TRBJ2-3
CDR3: CASSPGTRGLADTQCF
DNA: TGTGCCAGCTCTCCCGGGACTAGAGGGTTAGCAGATACGCAGTGTTTT

V: TRBV7-8
D: TRBD1
size: -
J: TRBJ2-7
CDR3: CASSLRQGAYEQYF
DNA: TGTGCCAGCAGCCTAAGACAGGGGGCCTACGAGCAGTACTTC

V: TRBV12-3/TRBV12-4
D: TRBD1
size: -
J: TRBJ1-1
CDR3: CASRKRTGSTEAFF
DNA: TGTGCCAGCAGGAAAAGGACAGGGTCCACTGAAGCTTTCTTT

V: TRBV7-9
D: -
size: -
J: TRBJ1-1
CDR3: CASSPNTGTEAFF
DNA: TGTGCCAGCAGCCCCAACACAGGGACTGAAGCTTTCTTT

V: TRBV11-2
D: -
size: -
J: TRBJ2-7
CDR3: CASSRTVGQYF
DNA: TGTGCCAGCAGCCGCACAGTAGGGCAGTACTTC

V: TRBV7-2
D: -
size: -
J: TRBJ2-3
CDR3: CASGPGAYTDTQYF
DNA: TGTGCCAGCGGACCGGGGGCGTACACAGATACGCAGTATTTT

V: TRBV7-7
D: TRBD2
size: -
J: TRBJ2-5
CDR3: CASSLGASGRETQYF
DNA: TGTGCTAGCAGCTTAGGGGCTAGCGGGAGGGAGACCCAGTACTTC

V: TRBV10-3
D: -
size: -
J: TRBJ1-6
CDR3: CAISQDGSYNSPLHF
DNA: TGTGCCATCAGTCAGGACGGCTCCTATAATTCACCCCTCCACTTT

V: TRBV5-1
D: TRBD1
size: many
J: TRBJ2-7
CDR3: CASSIGQGKYEQYF
DNA: TGCGCCAGCAGCATCGGACAGGGCAAGTACGAGCAGTACTTC

V: TRBV7-2
D: TRBD2
size: once
J: TRBJ2-1
CDR3: CASGTSGDYNEQFF
DNA: TGTGCCAGCGGGACTAGCGGGGACTACAATGAGCAGTTCTTC

V: TRBV6-5
D: -
size: many
J: TRBJ2-5
CDR3: CATLLVVKGPLGQETQYF
DNA: TGTGCCACCCTCTTAGTGGTGAAGGGGCCCCTCGGCCAAGAGACCCAGTACTTC

V: TRBV9
D: -
size: -
J: TRBJ1-1
CDR3: CASSPLPDGTEAFF
DNA: TGTGCCAGCAGCCCCCTCCCGGACGGCACTGAAGCTTTCTTT

V: TRBV6-5
D: TRBD1
size: many
J: TRBJ2-7
CDR3: CASSYSRVGQGASYEQYF
DNA: TGTGCCAGCAGTTACTCGAGGGTAGGGCAGGGGGCTTCCTACGAGCAGTACTTC

V: TRBV7-2
D: TRBD2
size: -
J: TRBJ2-6
CDR3: CASGLGLAGGYSGANVLTF
DNA: TGTGCCAGCGGCTTAGGATTAGCGGGGGGGTACTCTGGGGCCAACGTCCTGACTTTC

V: TRBV10-3
D: -
size: few
J: TRBJ2-7
CDR3: CAISDSYEQYF
DNA: TGTGCCATCAGTGACTCATACGAGCAGTACTTC

V: TRBV2
D: TRBD1
size: -
J: TRBJ1-2
CDR3: CASSGDRGGYGYTF
DNA: TGTGCCAGCAGTGGGGACAGAGGCGGCTATGGCTACACCTTC

V: TRBV2
D: TRBD1
size: -
J: TRBJ2-5
CDR3: CASSVGMPWTGQETQYF
DNA: TGTGCCAGCAGTGTGGGGATGCCCTGGACAGGGCAAGAGACCCAGTACTTC

V: TRBV7-2
D: TRBD1
size: many
J: TRBJ1-6
CDR3: CASSFGTGWSNSPLHF
DNA: TGTGCCAGCAGCTTCGGGACAGGGTGGTCAAATTCACCCCTCCACTTT

V: TRBV12-3/TRBV12-4
D: -
size: many
J: TRBJ1-5
CDR3: CASSLGWRDSNQPQHF
DNA: TGTGCCAGCAGTTTAGGTTGGAGGGATAGCAATCAGCCCCAGCATTTT

V: TRBV11-1
D: -
size: -
J: TRBJ1-4
CDR3: CASSLGRKELFF
DNA: TGTGCCAGCAGCTTAGGGCGGAAAGAACTGTTTTTT

V: TRBV24-1
D: TRBD2
size: -
J: TRBJ2-5
CDR3: CATSGTSGRGGRETQYF
DNA: TGTGCCACCAGTGGCACTAGCGGGCGAGGTGGGAGAGAGACCCAGTACTTC

V: TRBV19
D: TRBD1
size: many
J: TRBJ1-2
CDR3: CASSNRDRVVYGYTF
DNA: TGTGCCAGTAGTAATCGGGACAGGGTTGTCTATGGCTACACCTTC

V: TRBV29-1
D: -
size: few
J: TRBJ2-4
CDR3: CSVREENIQYF
DNA: TGCAGCGTTCGAGAAGAAAACATTCAGTACTTT

V: TRBV20-1
D: -
size: -
J: TRBJ2-5
CDR3: CSARPGRPQETQYF
DNA: TGCAGTGCTAGACCGGGGAGGCCCCAAGAGACCCAGTACTTC